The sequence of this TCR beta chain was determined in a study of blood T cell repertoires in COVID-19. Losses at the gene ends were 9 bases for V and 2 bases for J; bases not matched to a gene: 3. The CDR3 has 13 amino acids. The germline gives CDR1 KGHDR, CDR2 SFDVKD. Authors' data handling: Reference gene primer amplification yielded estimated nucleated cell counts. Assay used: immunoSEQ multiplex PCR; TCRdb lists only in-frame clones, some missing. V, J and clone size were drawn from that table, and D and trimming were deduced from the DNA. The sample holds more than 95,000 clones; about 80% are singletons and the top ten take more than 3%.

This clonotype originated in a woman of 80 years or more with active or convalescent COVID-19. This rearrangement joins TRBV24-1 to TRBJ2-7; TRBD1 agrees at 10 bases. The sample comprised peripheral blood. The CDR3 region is CATGQGETYEQYF. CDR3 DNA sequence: TGTGCCACCGGACAGGGGGAAACCTACGAGCAGTACTTC.